These 4 T cell receptor beta chains were all obtained from the same sample, sequenced in a study of shared clonotypes between healthy human individuals. Clones were sequenced by immunoSEQ multiplex PCR, and TCRdb holds only the in-frame ones, with some missing. Of over 950,000 clones listed, approximately 80% are singletons. Sequenced: memory CD4+ T cells from PBMCs. Sample subset: CD45RA-negative fraction. These receptors originate from a man younger than 30 in good health. Some clones in this sample may be carry-over from other donors' samples.

The rearrangement links TRBV6-5 to TRBJ1-4; perhaps TRBD1 as D (5 bases). CDR3 length equals 15 residues. V shed 2 bases and J shed 0 bases, with 7 bases lying between them. The germline V gene has CDR1 MNHEY and CDR2 SVGAGI. CDR3 DNA sequence: TGTGCCAGCAGTTACCAGGGAACAACTAATGAAAAACTGTTTTTT. Residues: CASSYQGTTNEKLFF.

The chain links TRBV6-5 to TRBJ2-7; no clear D gene. The CDR3 length is 13 residues. V dropped 4 bases and J dropped 3 bases, with 10 bases sitting between them. CDR1 is MNHEY, CDR2 SVGAGI, per germline. CDR3 sequence: CASSFSGSYEQYF. The CDR3 nucleotides are TGTGCCAGCAGTTTTTCGGGTAGCTACGAGCAGTACTTC.

This rearrangement joins TRBV6-1 to TRBJ2-4; tentatively, D is TRBD2 (7 bases). The V end lost 0 bases, the J end lost 0 bases, and 12 bases lay between the germline ends. Germline V gene data show CDR1 as MNHNS and CDR2 as SASEGT. The length of the CDR3 is 17 residues. The CDR3 protein is CASSEARGGLAKNIQYF. The DNA for the CDR3 is TGTGCCAGCAGTGAAGCGAGGGGGGGACTAGCCAAAAACATTCAGTACTTC.

The gene calls are TRBV9 and TRBJ2-7, with 7 bases that match TRBD1. V lost 1 base and J lost 3; bases outside the gene matches: 10. Germline assignment: CDR1 SGDLS and CDR2 YYNGEE. CDR3 length: 16 residues. The CDR3 is CASSVSPWGTDYEQYF. The CDR3 nucleotides are TGTGCCAGCAGCGTATCCCCTTGGGGGACAGACTACGAGCAGTACTTC.